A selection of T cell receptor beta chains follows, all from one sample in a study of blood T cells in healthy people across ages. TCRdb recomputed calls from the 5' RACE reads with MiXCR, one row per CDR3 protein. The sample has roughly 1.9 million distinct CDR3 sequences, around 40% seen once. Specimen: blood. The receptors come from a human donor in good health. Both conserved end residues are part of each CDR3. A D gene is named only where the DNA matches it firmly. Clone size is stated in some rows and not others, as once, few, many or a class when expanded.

cdr3_aa: CASSSGTVPSEKLFF
cdr3_nt: TGTGCCAGCAGCTCAGGGACAGTTCCGAGTGAAAAACTGTTTTTT
d_call: TRBD1
clone_size: .
j_call: TRBJ1-4
v_call: TRBV7-2

cdr3_aa: CASSPHREGDTEAFF
cdr3_nt: TGTGCCAGCAGCCCCCACAGGGAGGGGGACACTGAAGCTTTCTTT
d_call: .
clone_size: .
j_call: TRBJ1-1
v_call: TRBV7-9

cdr3_aa: CATPLRGHRFYGYTF
cdr3_nt: TGTGCCACCCCTCTGCGGGGACACCGCTTCTATGGCTACACCTTC
d_call: .
clone_size: few
j_call: TRBJ1-2
v_call: TRBV24-1

cdr3_aa: CASSYGGNYGYTF
cdr3_nt: TGTGCCAGCAGTTACGGGGGTAACTATGGCTACACCTTC
d_call: .
clone_size: many
j_call: TRBJ1-2
v_call: TRBV6-5

cdr3_aa: CASSLSPQGISDTQYF
cdr3_nt: TGTGCCAGCAGCTTATCGCCACAGGGTATATCAGATACGCAGTATTTT
d_call: .
clone_size: .
j_call: TRBJ2-3
v_call: TRBV7-9

cdr3_aa: CASSQDSGGEGNIQYF
cdr3_nt: TGCGCCAGCAGCCAAGACAGCGGGGGGGAAGGAAACATTCAGTACTTC
d_call: TRBD2
clone_size: few
j_call: TRBJ2-4
v_call: TRBV4-3

cdr3_aa: CANAQSTADTQYF
cdr3_nt: TGTGCCAACGCGCAATCGACAGCAGATACGCAGTATTTT
d_call: .
clone_size: .
j_call: TRBJ2-3
v_call: TRBV12-3/TRBV12-4

cdr3_aa: CASSLGATSSYEQYF
cdr3_nt: TGTGCCAGCAGCTTGGGGGCTACCAGCTCCTACGAGCAGTACTTC
d_call: .
clone_size: few
j_call: TRBJ2-7
v_call: TRBV5-5

cdr3_aa: CATSAENSYEQYF
cdr3_nt: TGTGCCACCAGTGCGGAGAACTCCTACGAGCAGTACTTC
d_call: .
clone_size: .
j_call: TRBJ2-7
v_call: TRBV24-1

cdr3_aa: CGVEGGDGTYEQYF
cdr3_nt: TGCGGCGTTGAAGGGGGCGACGGTACCTACGAGCAGTACTTC
d_call: TRBD1
clone_size: .
j_call: TRBJ2-7
v_call: TRBV29-1

cdr3_aa: CASSTTPPYEQYF
cdr3_nt: TGTGCCAGCAGCACCACACCGCCCTACGAGCAGTACTTC
d_call: .
clone_size: .
j_call: TRBJ2-7
v_call: TRBV6-2/TRBV6-3

cdr3_aa: CSVQGLAETQYF
cdr3_nt: TGCAGTGTTCAAGGGCTTGCGGAGACCCAGTACTTC
d_call: .
clone_size: few
j_call: TRBJ2-5
v_call: TRBV20-1

cdr3_aa: CASSIVGQNNQPQHF
cdr3_nt: TGTGCCAGCAGTATAGTGGGACAGAATAATCAGCCCCAGCATTTT
d_call: TRBD1
clone_size: .
j_call: TRBJ1-5
v_call: TRBV7-2

cdr3_aa: CAISESRASGETQYF
cdr3_nt: TGTGCCATCAGTGAGTCGAGGGCTAGCGGAGAGACCCAGTACTTC
d_call: TRBD2
clone_size: .
j_call: TRBJ2-5
v_call: TRBV10-3

cdr3_aa: CASSQGWMTGYEQYF
cdr3_nt: TGTGCCAGCAGCCAAGGGTGGATGACAGGCTACGAGCAGTACTTC
d_call: .
clone_size: .
j_call: TRBJ2-7
v_call: TRBV3-1

cdr3_aa: CASSYWGGRSVPLHF
cdr3_nt: TGTGCCAGCAGTTACTGGGGGGGGCGATCTGTACCCCTCCACTTT
d_call: .
clone_size: .
j_call: TRBJ1-6
v_call: TRBV6-5

cdr3_aa: CASSLVTLNTGELFF
cdr3_nt: TGTGCCAGCAGTTTAGTGACCCTGAACACCGGGGAGCTGTTTTTT
d_call: .
clone_size: .
j_call: TRBJ2-2
v_call: TRBV12-3/TRBV12-4

cdr3_aa: CASSSRLAGFADTQYF
cdr3_nt: TGTGCCAGCAGTTCCAGACTAGCGGGGTTCGCAGATACGCAGTATTTT
d_call: TRBD2
clone_size: many
j_call: TRBJ2-3
v_call: TRBV12-3/TRBV12-4

cdr3_aa: CASSGKYYGYTF
cdr3_nt: TGTGCCAGCAGTGGGAAATACTATGGCTACACCTTC
d_call: .
clone_size: .
j_call: TRBJ1-2
v_call: TRBV25-1

cdr3_aa: CASSLWGARDRGLYTF
cdr3_nt: TGTGCCAGCAGCTTATGGGGGGCGAGGGACAGGGGGCTTTACACCTTC
d_call: TRBD1
clone_size: .
j_call: TRBJ1-2
v_call: TRBV11-2

cdr3_aa: CSAKPDSSYNEQFF
cdr3_nt: TGCAGTGCTAAACCTGACAGCTCCTACAATGAGCAGTTCTTC
d_call: .
clone_size: few
j_call: TRBJ2-1
v_call: TRBV20-1

cdr3_aa: CASSLWEAGANVLTF
cdr3_nt: TGTGCCAGCAGTTTATGGGAAGCTGGGGCCAACGTCCTGACTTTC
d_call: .
clone_size: few
j_call: TRBJ2-6
v_call: TRBV12-3/TRBV12-4

cdr3_aa: CASSRDDGGNQPQHF
cdr3_nt: TGTGCCAGCAGTCGGGACGACGGGGGCAATCAGCCCCAGCATTTT
d_call: .
clone_size: .
j_call: TRBJ1-5
v_call: TRBV2

cdr3_aa: CASSPGTSGSMNEQFF
cdr3_nt: TGTGCCAGCAGCCCCGGGACTAGCGGGTCGATGAATGAGCAGTTCTTC
d_call: TRBD2
clone_size: few
j_call: TRBJ2-1
v_call: TRBV13

cdr3_aa: CASTGQGDGTEAFF
cdr3_nt: TGTGCCAGCACAGGACAGGGGGACGGTACTGAAGCTTTCTTT
d_call: TRBD1
clone_size: .
j_call: TRBJ1-1
v_call: TRBV9

cdr3_aa: CAINQGTQNTQYF
cdr3_nt: TGTGCCATCAATCAAGGAACGCAAAATACGCAGTATTTT
d_call: .
clone_size: .
j_call: TRBJ2-3
v_call: TRBV10-3

cdr3_aa: CASSPALAGATTDTQYF
cdr3_nt: TGTGCCAGCTCACCTGCACTAGCGGGGGCCACCACAGATACGCAGTATTTT
d_call: TRBD2
clone_size: few
j_call: TRBJ2-3
v_call: TRBV18

cdr3_aa: CASSPTSLIPSGGGYGYTF
cdr3_nt: TGCGCCAGCAGCCCCACGTCACTAATACCTTCGGGCGGCGGTTATGGCTACACCTTC
d_call: .
clone_size: .
j_call: TRBJ1-2
v_call: TRBV5-1

cdr3_aa: CASSLGTGDNEKLFF
cdr3_nt: TGCGCCAGCAGCTTGGGGACAGGGGATAATGAAAAACTGTTTTTT
d_call: TRBD1
clone_size: .
j_call: TRBJ1-4
v_call: TRBV5-1

cdr3_aa: CASSQVEGLGYGYTF
cdr3_nt: TGCGCCAGCAGCCAAGTCGAGGGGCTCGGCTATGGCTACACCTTC
d_call: .
clone_size: .
j_call: TRBJ1-2
v_call: TRBV4-3

cdr3_aa: CASSPVGRRGYTF
cdr3_nt: TGTGCCAGCTCACCAGTTGGACGGCGGGGCTACACCTTC
d_call: .
clone_size: .
j_call: TRBJ1-2
v_call: TRBV18

cdr3_aa: CASRGKGKRSTDTQYF
cdr3_nt: TGTGCCTCCAGGGGGAAGGGTAAAAGGTCCACAGATACGCAGTATTTT
d_call: TRBD1
clone_size: .
j_call: TRBJ2-3
v_call: TRBV7-9

cdr3_aa: CASSPVPPGFHTDTQYF
cdr3_nt: TGCGCCAGCAGCCCCGTCCCTCCGGGGTTCCACACTGATACGCAGTATTTT
d_call: .
clone_size: .
j_call: TRBJ2-3
v_call: TRBV10-2

cdr3_aa: CASSYSAFDEQFF
cdr3_nt: TGTGCCAGCAGTTACTCAGCATTCGATGAGCAGTTCTTC
d_call: .
clone_size: .
j_call: TRBJ2-1
v_call: TRBV6-5

cdr3_aa: CASSPRGSSTDTQYF
cdr3_nt: TGTGCCAGCAGCCCCAGGGGGTCTAGCACAGATACGCAGTATTTT
d_call: TRBD1
clone_size: few
j_call: TRBJ2-3
v_call: TRBV12-3/TRBV12-4

cdr3_aa: CATSPDRVLSYNEQFF
cdr3_nt: TGTGCCACCAGCCCCGACAGAGTCCTATCCTACAATGAGCAGTTCTTC
d_call: .
clone_size: .
j_call: TRBJ2-1
v_call: TRBV15

cdr3_aa: CASSYHEPQTYEQYF
cdr3_nt: TGTGCCAGCAGTTACCATGAGCCCCAAACCTACGAGCAGTACTTC
d_call: .
clone_size: .
j_call: TRBJ2-7
v_call: TRBV6-5

cdr3_aa: CASSWTGSREKLFF
cdr3_nt: TGCGCCAGCAGCTGGACAGGGTCCCGTGAAAAACTGTTTTTT
d_call: TRBD1
clone_size: few
j_call: TRBJ1-4
v_call: TRBV5-1

cdr3_aa: CSARDGQPFKETQYF
cdr3_nt: TGCAGCGCTAGAGATGGGCAGCCATTCAAAGAGACCCAGTACTTC
d_call: .
clone_size: few
j_call: TRBJ2-5
v_call: TRBV20-1

cdr3_aa: CASSQGSDRPFHEQYF
cdr3_nt: TGTGCCAGCAGCCAAGGTTCGGACAGACCTTTCCACGAGCAGTACTTC
d_call: .
clone_size: .
j_call: TRBJ2-7
v_call: TRBV3-1

cdr3_aa: CSVTTRDRVWHEQFF
cdr3_nt: TGCAGCGTAACGACCCGGGACAGGGTTTGGCATGAGCAGTTCTTC
d_call: TRBD1
clone_size: few
j_call: TRBJ2-1
v_call: TRBV29-1

cdr3_aa: CATFEGQGWKLFF
cdr3_nt: TGTGCCACCTTCGAGGGGCAGGGGTGGAAACTGTTTTTT
d_call: .
clone_size: .
j_call: TRBJ1-4
v_call: TRBV6-6

cdr3_aa: CASSSRDRGTDTQYFGPGTGELFF
cdr3_nt: .
d_call: .
clone_size: .
j_call: TRBJ2-2
v_call: TRBV5-6

cdr3_aa: CAWSALAYNEQYF
cdr3_nt: TGTGCCTGGAGTGCACTAGCGTACAACGAGCAGTACTTC
d_call: TRBD2
clone_size: .
j_call: TRBJ2-7
v_call: TRBV30

cdr3_aa: CASSLELQPNYGYTF
cdr3_nt: TGTGCCAGCAGTTTAGAATTACAGCCTAACTATGGCTACACCTTC
d_call: .
clone_size: few
j_call: TRBJ1-2
v_call: TRBV12-3/TRBV12-4

cdr3_aa: CASSDGRRGGETQYF
cdr3_nt: TGTGCCAGCAGTGACGGGCGGAGGGGCGGAGAGACCCAGTACTTC
d_call: .
clone_size: few
j_call: TRBJ2-5
v_call: TRBV25-1

cdr3_aa: CASFRLKSYNEQYF
cdr3_nt: TGTGCCAGCTTCCGTCTGAAATCCTACAATGAGCAGTACTTC
d_call: .
clone_size: once
j_call: TRBJ2-7
v_call: TRBV2

cdr3_aa: CATSDPGDRDSYEQYF
cdr3_nt: TGTGCCACCAGTGACCCAGGGGACAGGGATTCCTACGAGCAGTACTTC
d_call: TRBD1
clone_size: few
j_call: TRBJ2-7
v_call: TRBV24-1

cdr3_aa: CASSLGDPTDTQYF
cdr3_nt: TGTGCCAGCAGCTTAGGGGACCCAACAGATACGCAGTATTTT
d_call: .
clone_size: many
j_call: TRBJ2-3
v_call: TRBV7-3

cdr3_aa: CASSPGRAETQYF
cdr3_nt: TGTGCCAGCAGCCCCGGCCGGGCGGAGACCCAGTACTTC
d_call: .
clone_size: few
j_call: TRBJ2-5
v_call: TRBV6-5